These 20 T cell receptor beta chains were sequenced from one sample in a study of blood T cell repertoires in COVID-19. The table came from immunoSEQ multiplex PCR; TCRdb's copy has only in-frame clones and leaves some out. The sample contains about 88,000 clones, roughly 88% of which appear only once. The source material was peripheral blood. These receptors all come from a woman older than 75 with acute or convalescent COVID-19.

J is TRBJ2-5 and V is TRBV7-8, with 8 bases aligning to TRBD1. Germline V CDR1 and CDR2: SGHVS, FQNEAQ. The CDR3 is 18 amino acids. V was pared by 5 bases and J by 1 base, with 15 bases of the junction left unmatched. CDR3 sequence reads: CASSPLWSGGASQETQYF. CDR3 in DNA: TGTGCCAGCAGCCCCCTTTGGTCAGGGGGCGCCTCCCAAGAGACCCAGTACTTC.

This chain joins TRBV14 and TRBJ2-2; 14 nucleotides line up with TRBD2. Germline assignment: CDR1 SGHDN and CDR2 FVKESK. V shed 2 bases and J 0 bases; nucleotides not matched to a gene: 14. The CDR3 sequence is 22 residues long. CDR3 protein: CASSQWRPPGLAGETNTGELFF. In DNA form, the CDR3 reads TGTGCCAGCAGCCAATGGAGACCCCCGGGACTAGCGGGGGAAACGAACACCGGGGAGCTGTTTTTT.

The chain uses TRBV27 and TRBJ1-6; unclear D gene. The CDR3 totals 12 residues. Germline-derived CDR1 and CDR2 are MNHEY and SMNVEV (reference sequence). Trimming took 3 bases from V and 9 from J, leaving 6 bases between them. The DNA of the CDR3 is TGTGCCAGCAGTTTTACGGGTTCACCCCTCCACTTT. Amino acid sequence: CASSFTGSPLHF.

Written as DNA, the CDR3 is TGTGCCAGCAGCTTACATAACACTCAGCCCCAGCATTTT. Its protein is CASSLHNTQPQHF. The gene calls are TRBV7-2 and TRBJ1-5; D is unclear. The V gene lost 2 bases and the J gene lost 6 bases, with 8 bases spanning the gap. Germline V CDR1 and CDR2: SGHTA, FQGNSA. The CDR3 sequence is 13 residues long.

The V gene is TRBV7-2, the J gene TRBJ1-1; D perhaps matches TRBD1 (5 bases). Germline V lookup: CDR1 SGHTA, CDR2 FQGNSA. Trimming stripped 0 bases from V and 5 bases from J, with 10 bases between. There are 14 residues in the CDR3. CDR3 sequence (DNA): TGTGCCAGCAGCTTAGCCAGGGAAGGGACTGAAGCTTTCTTT. Translated, it gives CASSLAREGTEAFF.

V gene TRBV5-1 combines with J gene TRBJ1-5, with D maybe TRBD1 (5 bases). Germline V gene lookup returns CDR1 SGHRS and CDR2 YFSETQ. Trimming stripped 1 base from V and 5 bases from J, with 13 bases between. This CDR3 comprises 15 residues. CDR3 loop: CASSLQGAEDQPQHF. CDR3 coding DNA: TGCGCCAGCAGCTTGCAAGGGGCTGAGGATCAGCCCCAGCATTTT.

The chain joins TRBV19 to TRBJ1-2, with D possibly matching TRBD1 (5 bases). CDR3 length: 13 amino acids. Looked up from germline, CDR1 is LNHDA and CDR2 is SQIVND (reference sequence). The V end was cut by 5 bases, the J end by 1 base, with 8 bases between. CDR3 loop: CASSQQVNYGYTF. CDR3 DNA sequence: TGTGCCAGTAGTCAACAGGTTAACTATGGCTACACCTTC.

The chain is built from TRBV21-1 and TRBJ2-7; no DNA check was done on the table's D call, TRBD1. TRBV21-1 is noted as a pseudogene. This CDR3 contains 13 residues. DNA of the CDR3: TGTGCCAGCAGCAAAACAGGGATTTACGAGCAGTACTTC. Amino acid sequence: CASSKTGIYEQYF.

This clone came up once. This rearrangement joins TRBV7-2 to TRBJ2-1; the match to TRBD1 covers 10 bases. The trim removed 5 bases at V and 9 bases at J, leaving 10 bases unmatched. Germline CDR1 and CDR2: SGHTA and FQGNSA. This CDR3 is 15 amino acids long. DNA of the CDR3: TGTGCCAGCAGCATGACAGGGGGCGCTTCTCTTGAGCAGTTCTTC. It encodes CASSMTGGASLEQFF.

V gene TRBV2 combines with J gene TRBJ1-6; 9 positions agree with TRBD1. Germline values: CDR1 SNHLY, CDR2 FYNNEI. V shed 7 bases, J shed 9 bases, and the junction held 7 bases outside the gene matches. CDR3 length equals 14 residues. The CDR3 region has the DNA TGTGCCAGCACGTCCGGGGACAGGGCTTCACCCCTCCACTTT. It encodes CASTSGDRASPLHF.

The chain uses TRBV5-6 and TRBJ2-5; 9 positions agree with TRBD1. The CDR3 has 13 residues. J was trimmed by 4 bases and V by 5 bases; bases with no gene match: 3. Germline values: CDR1 SGHDT, CDR2 YYEEEE. For the CDR3, the DNA is TGTGCCAGCAGGACAGGGGGTCGAGAGACCCAGTACTTC. Protein product: CASRTGGRETQYF.

V usage is TRBV27 and J usage is TRBJ1-4; 7 positions agree with TRBD1. V shed 5 bases, J shed 2 bases, and the junction held 11 bases outside the gene matches. Germline CDR1 reads MNHEY; CDR2 reads SMNVEV (reference sequence). This CDR3 comprises 17 residues. DNA for the CDR3: TGTGCCAGCAGTCCCTACTTTACAGGGGTTACTAATGAAAAACTGTTTTTT. As protein: CASSPYFTGVTNEKLFF.

The chain employs TRBV20-1 and TRBJ1-5; 10 positions agree with TRBD1. V was pared by 3 bases and J by 6 bases, with 5 bases of the junction left unmatched. Germline V gene lookup returns CDR1 DFQATT and CDR2 SNEGSKA (reference sequence). The CDR3 spans 14 residues. CDR3 sequence: CSASVGQGIQPQHF. The DNA of the CDR3 is TGCAGTGCTAGTGTGGGACAGGGGATTCAGCCCCAGCATTTT.

The genes are TRBV7-9 and TRBJ2-7; 10 bases are a match to TRBD1. V was clipped by 2 bases and J by 3 bases; unmatched bases: 4. This CDR3 is built from 15 residues. Germline assignment: CDR1 SEHNR and CDR2 FQNEAQ (reference sequence). CDR3 bases: TGTGCCAGCAGCTTATTGGGACAGGGGTTCTACGAGCAGTACTTC. Amino acid sequence: CASSLLGQGFYEQYF.

With respect to this clone: Germline is not matched at one junction end, which may reflect a read error. CDR3 loop: CASSKTGLDEKF. Here the CDR3 DNA reads TGTGCCAGCAGTAAAACAGGCCTCGATGAGAAATTT. The V and J genes are TRBV12-3 or TRBV12-4 and TRBJ1-3, with D possibly being TRBD1 (5 bases). The CDR3 covers 12 residues.

V gene TRBV5-1 combines with J gene TRBJ2-1; 10 bases line up with TRBD1. V lost 4 bases, J lost 6 bases, and 4 bases stayed unmatched. Looked up from germline, CDR1 is SGHRS and CDR2 is YFSETQ. The CDR3 sequence is 14 residues long. CDR3 amino acids: CASSVGTGVNEQFF. The CDR3, as DNA: TGCGCCAGCAGCGTGGGGACAGGGGTCAATGAGCAGTTCTTC.

The V call is TRBV7-9, the J call TRBJ2-1, with 12 bases identical to TRBD1. CDR1 is SEHNR, CDR2 FQNEAQ, per germline (reference sequence). CDR3 length: 15 amino acids. V lost 5 bases to trimming and J lost 8 bases; unmatched junction nucleotides: 7. DNA of the CDR3: TGTGCCAGCAGCGGAGAGAGGGACAGGGGGCATGAGCAGTTCTTC. Translating it yields CASSGERDRGHEQFF.

This clone was detected only a few times. The V call is TRBV5-4, the J call TRBJ2-1; D might be TRBD1 (6 bases). The CDR3 is 14 residues long. Trimming pared 4 bases from V and 5 bases from J, leaving 13 bases between. Germline-derived CDR1 and CDR2 are SGHNT and YYREEE (reference sequence). For the CDR3, the DNA is TGTGCCAGCAGCGCAACCGACAGGAACAATGAGCAGTTCTTC. Translated, it gives CASSATDRNNEQFF.

V is TRBV7-9 and J is TRBJ2-1, with 7 bases lining up with TRBD1. Losses at the gene ends were 3 bases for V and 6 bases for J; bases not matched to a gene: 5. Germline V gene data show CDR1 as SEHNR and CDR2 as FQNEAQ (reference sequence). This CDR3 is 14 amino acids long. CDR3 nucleotides: TGTGCCAGCAGCTTTGTGGGACAGATCAATGAGCAGTTCTTC. Translating it yields CASSFVGQINEQFF.

The gene calls are TRBV14 and TRBJ2-7, with D possibly matching TRBD1 (5 bases). CDR1 and CDR2 from the germline V gene are SGHDN and FVKESK. CDR3 length: 15 residues. The V and J ends lost 0 bases and 8 bases respectively, with 17 bases between them. As DNA, the CDR3 is TGTGCCAGCAGCCAAGATCCGTCAGGGCTAAGCAAGCAGTACTTC. Amino acid sequence: CASSQDPSGLSKQYF.